This T cell receptor beta chain emerged from a study of T cell responses to AZD1222 COVID-19 vaccine (dated by TCRdb to the early 2020s). Regarding the research as a whole: Because spike-specific TCR depth and breadth did not differ between the two schedules, AZD1222 recipients who got a second dose at roughly 4 weeks were pooled with those who got a second dose at roughly 12 weeks. Trial participants were enrolled by age into 18-55, 56-69 and 70-plus year subgroups, with approximately 150, 30 and 60 TCR-sequenced participants respectively. TCR sequencing was performed for 230 to 250 trial participants, of whom around 210 were given two doses of AZD1222 and 26 were given two doses of MenACWY control vaccine.

Here is what the overall study found, with its caveats: Because no day 14 peak-response samples were available, the repertoires could be characterized only after the peak T cell response. Conclusions about previously exposed vaccinees were limited because only six AZD1222 recipients were SARS-CoV-2 seropositive at baseline. The 56-69-year group was small, and its depth increase did not reach significance, likely because of low power. Participants were mostly white British and included more females than males, and it was suggested by the authors that clonal diversity may have been underestimated. After two AZD1222 doses, spike-specific TCR breadth and depth were significantly higher than at day 0 and than in MenACWY recipients. Epitopes outside the regions mutated in the B.1.351 and B.1.1.7 variants were reportedly recognized by nearly half of the unique spike-specific TCRs. Vaccine-associated CD4 TCRs spanned the whole spike protein, with dominant responses in regions 160-218 and 743-854.

For this clone: Its recognized antigen is unknown. No quality values exist for individual bases; no much larger clone is one base distant.

The CDR3 regions of human TCRbeta chains were analyzed by immunosequencing. The original methods were these. TCRs in the repertoires were compared against a reference library of SARS-CoV-2-specific TCRs that had been generated with the MIRA antigen-specificity platform. Breadth was defined as the fraction of unique TCRs that were SARS-CoV-2-associated, and depth was defined as the fraction of total T cells that were SARS-CoV-2-associated. Using the MIRA data, each spike-specific TCR was assigned both to the spike region to which the TCR was reactive and to a CD4 or CD8 class. Log10-transformed breadth and depth values were compared by one-way ANOVA with Sidak's multiple comparisons tests. TCRdb retrieved this table from immuneACCESS and kept in-frame rearrangements only. Not all clones are present; in checked studies, unresolved V genes account for under half, and no reason is known for the remainder. The V and J calls and the clone size are those of that table, but D and trimming were determined from the DNA. This sample lists some 140,000 clones; around 93% were detected once. The top ten clones comprise around 2.7% of the sample.

CDR1 and CDR2 were assigned from the germline V gene as MDHEN and SYDVKM. V is shortened by 6 bases, J by 4 bases, and the region joining them spans 15 bases. From cysteine to phenylalanine, the CDR3 is 14 amino acids long. CDR3 DNA only is kept here, 42 bases in frame from base 1. The meaning of the sample's time point label: baseline before first vaccination. Vaccinee samples were obtained from the UK trials COV001 and COV002, which included a single-blind randomized controlled phase 2/3 trial of AZD1222 (ChAdOx1 nCoV-19) in healthy adults. For TCRbeta chain sequencing, PBMC samples from trial participants were taken at day 0 and at day 28 after the second dose.

Sequenced here: peripheral blood, sampled on day 0 of AZD1222 vaccination. This receptor was obtained from an adult in good health. This chain is built from TRBV28 and TRBJ1-2, with no confident D gene call. For the CDR3, the sequence is CASRTGSRGYGYTF. At the DNA level, the sequence is TGTGCCAGCAGGACCGGGTCTCGGGGCTATGGCTACACCTTC.